These T cell receptor beta chains were read from a single sample in a study of naive and memory T cell subsets. TCRdb called the 5' RACE reads again in MiXCR, with one record for every CDR3 protein. The sample includes about 48,000 distinct CDR3 sequences, roughly 4.7% seen only once; the top ten take around 0.88%. The source of these receptors is a female donor in good health. The CDR3 runs from the conserved cysteine through the conserved F or W. The D gene is left open where the match is weak. Rows may omit the clone size; those that give it use once, few, many or a size class.

d_call j_call clone_size cdr3_length v_call cdr3_aa cdr3_nt
TRBD1 TRBJ2-5 many 17 TRBV18 CASSPLPSGTGEETQYF TGTGCCAGCTCACCACTACCGTCCGGGACAGGGGAAGAGACCCAGTACTTC
TRBD2 TRBJ2-7 many 17 TRBV6-5 CASSQTSGSSAAYEQYF TGTGCCAGCAGTCAAACTAGCGGGAGTAGCGCGGCCTACGAGCAGTACTTC
NA TRBJ1-5 few 16 TRBV6-2/TRBV6-3 CASSHITSGEVQPQHF TGTGCCAGCAGTCATATTACGTCCGGGGAGGTTCAGCCCCAGCATTTT
NA TRBJ2-3 many 12 TRBV28 CASRLSTDTQYF TGTGCCAGCAGGTTAAGCACAGATACGCAGTATTTT
TRBD2 TRBJ2-3 many 13 TRBV4-1 CASSLADTDTQYF TGCGCCAGCAGTCTAGCGGACACAGATACGCAGTATTTT
NA TRBJ1-2 many 13 TRBV27 CASSFEGKYGYTF TGTGCCAGCAGTTTTGAGGGGAAGTATGGCTACACCTTC
NA TRBJ2-1 NA 13 TRBV27 CASSLAAKDEQFF TGTGCCAGCAGTTTAGCGGCTAAGGATGAGCAGTTCTTC
NA TRBJ2-3 NA 13 TRBV7-2 CASSIGTTDTQYF TGTGCCAGCAGCATCGGGACTACAGATACGCAGTATTTT
NA TRBJ1-2 NA 12 TRBV12-3/TRBV12-4 CASSLGTGEHTF TGTGCCAGCAGTTTGGGAACAGGAGAACACACCTTC
TRBD2 TRBJ2-1 many 18 TRBV7-9 CASSPRLAGRSSYNEQFF TGTGCCAGCAGCCCGCGACTAGCGGGCCGAAGCTCCTACAATGAGCAGTTCTTC
TRBD2 TRBJ2-1 many 13 TRBV29-1 CSVGLADYNEQFF TGCAGCGTAGGACTAGCGGACTACAATGAGCAGTTCTTC
NA TRBJ1-1 many 13 TRBV12-3/TRBV12-4 CASSPTGGVEAFF TGTGCCAGCAGTCCCACTGGGGGCGTTGAAGCTTTCTTT
NA TRBJ2-1 NA 15 TRBV18 CASSPLGSSYNEQFF TGTGCCAGCTCACCACTTGGGAGCTCCTACAATGAGCAGTTCTTC
TRBD2 TRBJ2-5 many 15 TRBV11-3 CASSLELAGLKTQYF TGTGCCAGCAGCCTTGAACTAGCGGGTTTGAAGACCCAGTACTTC
NA TRBJ1-1 many 15 TRBV25-1 CASSEYGGLGTEAFF TGTGCCAGCAGTGAATATGGGGGGCTAGGCACTGAAGCTTTCTTT
NA TRBJ2-3 many 16 TRBV6-4 CASSARKTSSTDTQYF TGTGCCAGCAGTGCTCGAAAAACCTCTAGCACAGATACGCAGTATTTT
NA TRBJ2-7 many 15 TRBV6-2/TRBV6-3 CAIGAGPGRTDEQYF TGTGCCATCGGGGCCGGCCCGGGCCGGACGGACGAGCAGTACTTC
TRBD1 TRBJ2-5 many 14 TRBV10-1 CASSDRTGEETQYF TGCGCCAGCAGTGACCGGACAGGAGAAGAGACCCAGTACTTC
NA TRBJ2-7 NA 12 TRBV7-9 CASSLELYEQYF TGTGCCAGCAGCTTAGAGCTTTACGAGCAGTACTTC
TRBD2 TRBJ2-1 few 20 TRBV7-9 CASSTPLSGSNTRSYNEQFF TGTGCCAGCAGCACCCCGCTTAGCGGGTCTAACACGCGCTCCTACAATGAGCAGTTCTTC
NA TRBJ2-2 many 12 TRBV6-2/TRBV6-3 CASRRVTGELFF TGTGCCAGCCGACGGGTCACCGGGGAGCTGTTTTTT
TRBD1 TRBJ1-2 many 16 TRBV12-3/TRBV12-4 CASRTFSGQGNYGYTF TGTGCCAGCAGGACTTTCTCGGGACAGGGGAACTATGGCTACACCTTC
NA TRBJ2-2 many 16 TRBV12-3/TRBV12-4 CASSQGRRSMTGELFF TGTGCCAGCAGCCAAGGACGCAGATCAATGACCGGGGAGCTGTTTTTT
NA TRBJ2-7 many 14 TRBV6-5 CASSGNWRSYEQYF TGTGCCAGCAGTGGAAACTGGAGAAGTTACGAGCAGTACTTC
NA TRBJ1-1 NA 15 TRBV28 CASSSSLQGITEAFF TGTGCCAGCAGTTCCTCCCTCCAGGGAATCACTGAAGCTTTCTTT
TRBD1 TRBJ1-1 many 15 TRBV5-5 CASSFTGGANTEAFF TGTGCCAGCAGCTTTACAGGGGGCGCGAACACTGAAGCTTTCTTT
NA TRBJ2-5 NA 16 TRBV19 CASSIVIRTDQETQYF TGTGCCAGTAGTATAGTAATTAGGACAGACCAAGAGACCCAGTACTTC
NA TRBJ1-5 many 13 TRBV28 CASSLFGNQPQHF TGTGCCAGCAGTTTGTTTGGCAATCAGCCCCAGCATTTT
NA TRBJ2-1 many 14 TRBV28 CASSSTGTRNEQFF TGTGCCAGCAGTTCCACCGGGACGAGGAATGAGCAGTTCTTC
TRBD1 TRBJ2-7 many 16 TRBV12-3/TRBV12-4 CASSPVRGRPPYEQYF TGTGCCAGCAGCCCCGTAAGGGGGCGCCCCCCCTACGAGCAGTACTTC
NA TRBJ2-3 few 13 TRBV5-5 CASSLALRYAQYF TGTGCCAGCAGCTTGGCCTTGAGGTACGCGCAGTATTTT
NA TRBJ2-3 many 15 TRBV27 CASSSFWRSTDTQYF TGTGCCAGCAGCTCGTTTTGGCGGAGCACAGATACGCAGTATTTT
TRBD1 TRBJ1-1 many 15 TRBV15 CATSRDGTGNTEAFF TGTGCCACCAGCAGAGACGGGACAGGGAACACTGAAGCTTTCTTT
NA TRBJ2-6 many 13 TRBV30 CAWSVQLVNVLTF TGTGCCTGGAGTGTACAACTGGTCAACGTCCTGACTTTC
TRBD1 TRBJ2-7 many 16 TRBV9 CASSSRAGTGGREQYF TGTGCCAGCAGCTCCCGAGCCGGGACAGGGGGTCGGGAGCAGTACTTC
TRBD1 TRBJ1-1 many 14 TRBV6-5 CASGQGAQGTEAFF TGTGCCAGCGGACAGGGGGCACAAGGCACTGAAGCTTTCTTT
NA TRBJ2-5 many 14 TRBV2 CASGPLLVGETQYF TGTGCCAGCGGACCGTTACTAGTCGGGGAGACCCAGTACTTC
NA TRBJ1-3 many 11 TRBV7-8 CASSLPGDVYF TGTGCCAGCAGCCTTCCAGGGGACGTGTATTTT
NA TRBJ2-1 many 12 TRBV5-1 CASTPSHNEQFF TGCGCCAGCACTCCTTCACACAATGAGCAGTTCTTC
TRBD1 TRBJ2-1 many 13 TRBV11-2 CASNRDRGTEQFF TGTGCCAGCAACCGGGACAGGGGAACTGAGCAGTTCTTC